Reported below is one T cell receptor (beta chain). Antigen unknown. This sample stems from a study of post-analysis software for immune sequencing data. Study-wide points: With TRBV5-6, TRBV5-1 and TRBV20-1 included, a handful of TRBV segments were more frequent in patients than in controls.

Unique molecular identifiers had been added to the TCR beta cDNA libraries. In TCRdb, the PCR reads were re-called with MiXCR into one record per CDR3 protein. The sample consists of hundreds of thousands of distinct CDR3 sequences, 25% to 30% of them appearing once. CDR1 is DFQATT, CDR2 SNEGSKA, per germline (reference sequence). V gave up 6 bases and J gave up 1 base, with 12 bases separating them. The CDR3 has 13 amino acids. This rearrangement joins TRBV20-1 to TRBJ2-5, with D possibly called TRBD1 or TRBD2 (6 bases each). The sequence was collected from a girl aged 5 to 17 with multiple sclerosis. The specimen was blood. In nucleotides, the CDR3 is TGCAGTGCCGGGGGCCATTTCCAAGAGACCCAGTACTTC. Translating it yields CSAGGHFQETQYF.